This T cell receptor beta chain was profiled in a study of T cell responses to AZD1222 COVID-19 vaccine. Broader study findings: There were mostly white British donors and more females than males, and clonal diversity was possibly underestimated.

Generated by immunoSEQ multiplex PCR, the TCRdb table keeps only in-frame clones and is missing some. This repertoire shows around 44,000 clones, 86% found once; its top ten account for less than 9%. Details on this clone: The antigen is not known.

The specimen comprised peripheral blood, sampled 28 days after the second AZD1222 dose. This clonotype was sampled from an adult who received the AZD1222 COVID-19 vaccine.

CDR3 sequence: CSARDQAGYTF. The CDR3 bases are TGCAGTGCTAGAGATCAGGCGGGCTACACCTTC. The gene calls are TRBV20-1 and TRBJ1-2; D remains unclear. The CDR3 covers 11 residues. Trimming took 0 bases from V and 8 from J, leaving 7 bases between them. Germline V lookup: CDR1 DFQATT, CDR2 SNEGSKA (reference sequence).